A single sample is the source of the 20 T cell receptor beta chains below, sequenced in a study of T cell responses to AZD1222 COVID-19 vaccine. TCRdb keeps only in-frame clones here, not all; method: immunoSEQ multiplex PCR. The repertoire has 200,000 or so clones, 85% to 95% of them found once; the top ten carry about 9.3%. The sample here was peripheral blood, taken on day 0 of AZD1222 vaccination. These receptors were collected from an adult in good health.

The chain has TRBV11-2 and TRBJ1-1; no reliable D call. V dropped 2 bases and J dropped 1 base, with 5 bases sitting between them. Germline V gives CDR1 SGHAT, CDR2 FQNNGV. CDR3 length: 13 amino acids. This chain's CDR3 is CASSLKQNTEAFF. CDR3 DNA sequence: TGTGCCAGCAGCTTAAAGCAGAACACTGAAGCTTTCTTT.

The CDR3 sequence is CAGQAPSGYEQYF. CDR3 nucleotide sequence: TGTGCTGGTCAGGCCCCGTCGGGCTACGAGCAGTACTTC. This sequence joins TRBV12-5 and TRBJ2-7; no clear D. The CDR3 loop spans 13 amino acids. The germline V gene has CDR1 LGHNT and CDR2 FRNRAP. V was clipped by 11 bases and J by 3 bases, with 17 bases between them.

The genes are TRBV25-1 and TRBJ2-1; 9 nucleotides align to TRBD2. J gave up 7 bases and V 6 bases, and 10 bases lay outside the gene matches. The CDR3 consists of 15 residues. CDR1 is MGHDK and CDR2 is SYGVNS in the germline V gene. CDR3 coding DNA: TGTGCCAGCAGGCCGCCCGGGACTAGCAGAAATGAGCAGTTCTTC. This encodes CASRPPGTSRNEQFF. Variable domain in full (rest from reference TRBV25-1 and TRBJ2-1): EADIYQTPRYLVIGTGKKITLECSQTMGHDKMYWYQQDPGMELHLIHYSYGVNSTEKGDLSSESTVSRIRTEHFPLTLESARPSHTSQYLCASRPPGTSRNEQFFGPGTRLTVL.

CDR3: CASSFGGTGASYEQYF. DNA of the CDR3: TGTGCCAGCAGCTTTGGGGGGACAGGGGCTTCCTACGAGCAGTACTTC. The chain couples TRBV9 to TRBJ2-7; 10 nucleotides match TRBD1. This CDR3 has 16 amino acids. Germline V CDR1 and CDR2: SGDLS, YYNGEE. J gave up 1 base and V 4 bases, and 8 bases lay outside the gene matches.

The gene calls are TRBV5-5 and TRBJ2-7; D is tentatively TRBD1 or TRBD2 (5 bases each). The germline V and J ends were trimmed by 5 bases and 3 bases, with 12 bases remaining between them. Germline V gene lookup returns CDR1 SGHKS and CDR2 YYEKEE (reference sequence). CDR3 length: 13 amino acids. The CDR3 region is CASRSGTDYEQYF. CDR3 bases: TGTGCCAGCAGGTCCGGGACGGACTACGAGCAGTACTTC.

The chain is built from TRBV30 and TRBJ1-3, with D uncertain. V was clipped by 1 base and J by 0 bases, with 4 bases between them. Germline V gene data show CDR1 as GTSNPN and CDR2 as SVGIG (reference sequence). CDR3 length equals 13 residues. The CDR3 DNA sequence: TGTGCCTGGAGTGCCTCCTCTGGAAACACCATATATTTT. Its protein product is CAWSASSGNTIYF.

The rearrangement joins TRBV7-9 to TRBJ2-7, with 8 nucleotides matching TRBD1. The CDR3 spans 15 residues. Germline lookup yields CDR1 SEHNR and CDR2 FQNEAQ (reference sequence). With V trimmed by 4 bases and J by 7 bases, 12 bases remained unmatched. This CDR3 reads CASSWPGGGLREQYF. CDR3 DNA: TGTGCCAGCAGCTGGCCAGGGGGCGGACTAAGGGAGCAGTACTTC.

The chain uses TRBV21-1 and TRBJ1-2; TRBD1, the D gene given by the table, was not confirmed from the DNA. TRBV21-1 is a pseudogene locus. The CDR3 has 13 amino acids. CDR3 amino acids: CASSPGPGYGYTF. As DNA, the CDR3 is TGTGCCAGCAGCCCGGGCCCAGGGTATGGCTACACCTTC.

The V gene is TRBV7-6, the J gene TRBJ2-1, with D possibly matching TRBD1 (6 bases). Germline CDR1 and CDR2: SGHVS and FNYEAQ. CDR3 length: 15 residues. Trimming stripped 6 bases from V and 4 bases from J, with 16 bases between. The CDR3 spells CASSVTGSTYNEQFF. As DNA, the CDR3 is TGTGCCAGCAGTGTTACAGGGTCAACGTACAATGAGCAGTTCTTC.

The rearrangement links TRBV9 to TRBJ1-3; the D is unclear. Germline V gives CDR1 SGDLS, CDR2 YYNGEE. The V end lost 3 bases, the J end lost 0 bases, and 13 bases lay between the germline ends. The CDR3 runs 16 residues. CDR3 protein: CASSATKEISGNTIYF. The CDR3 DNA follows: TGTGCCAGCAGCGCGACAAAGGAAATCTCTGGAAACACCATATATTTT. The full variable domain, rest sourced from reference TRBV9 and TRBJ1-3, is DSGVTQTPKHLITATGQRVTLRCSPRSGDLSVYWYQQSLDQGLQFLIQYYNGEERAKGNILERFSAQQFPDLHSELNLSSLELGDSALYFCASSATKEISGNTIYFGEGSWLTVV.

For the CDR3, the DNA is TGCAGTGCTAGTTTGGACAGCCCAAACGGGGGCTCACCCCTCCACTTT. Translation: CSASLDSPNGGSPLHF. The chain couples TRBV20-1 to TRBJ1-6, with D possibly matching TRBD1 (6 bases). CDR1 is DFQATT and CDR2 is SNEGSKA in the germline V gene (reference sequence). V lost 3 bases and J lost 10, with 22 bases in between. The CDR3 is 16 residues long.

The chain links TRBV7-6 to TRBJ2-5; D is ambiguous. CDR3 size: 14 residues. V lost 5 bases and J lost 5, with 15 bases in between. Looked up from germline, CDR1 is SGHVS and CDR2 is FNYEAQ. CDR3 coding DNA: TGTGCCAGCAGCCCTCAGGTATCGTTGGAGACCCAGTACTTC. Translating gives CASSPQVSLETQYF.

The rearrangement uses TRBV4-2 and TRBJ1-3; maybe TRBD1 (5 bases). Germline-derived CDR1 and CDR2 are LGHNA and YNFKEQ. Trimming shortened V by 3 bases and J by 3 bases, and 15 bases separated the two germline ends. The CDR3 has 16 residues. The CDR3 sequence: CASSQLRGLSGNTIYF. The DNA for the CDR3 is TGTGCCAGCAGCCAGCTGAGGGGTCTTAGTGGAAACACCATATATTTT.

The chain uses TRBV27 and TRBJ1-6, with 7 nucleotides matching TRBD1. The germline CDR1 and CDR2 sequences are MNHEY and SMNVEV (reference sequence). The CDR3 runs to 14 residues. Trimming took 8 bases from V and 7 from J; bases not matched to a gene: 8. The CDR3 DNA reads as TGTGCCAGCTGTAGGACAGGACAAAATTCACCCCTCCACTTT. Encoded protein: CASCRTGQNSPLHF.

The V and J genes are TRBV19 and TRBJ1-5; D perhaps matches TRBD1 (6 bases). CDR1 and CDR2 from the germline V gene are LNHDA and SQIVND (reference sequence). V lost 6 bases and J lost 0, with 15 bases in between. This CDR3 spans 16 amino acids. In DNA, the CDR3 is TGTGCCAGTAGGACCGGACAGTTTGATAGCAATCAGCCCCAGCATTTT. This gives the protein CASRTGQFDSNQPQHF.

The chain carries TRBV3-1 (or the pseudogene TRBV3-2) and TRBJ2-6; unclear D gene. Per the germline V gene, CDR1 is LGHDT and CDR2 is YNNKEL (reference sequence). V shed 6 bases and J shed 2 bases, with 5 bases lying between them. The CDR3 is 13 amino acids. The chain's CDR3 is CASRHAGANVLTF. As DNA, the CDR3 is TGTGCCAGCAGACATGCTGGGGCCAACGTCCTGACTTTC.

The V call is TRBV27, the J call TRBJ1-1; 8 positions agree with TRBD1. This CDR3 has 14 residues. The V gene end was trimmed by 3 bases and the J gene end by 4 bases; junction bases not matched to a gene: 4. The germline gives CDR1 MNHEY, CDR2 SMNVEV (reference sequence). CDR3 DNA: TGTGCCAGCAGTTTCCTCACAGGGGGCACTGAAGCTTTCTTT. Encoded protein: CASSFLTGGTEAFF.

Only one count was recorded for this clone. This rearrangement joins TRBV12-3 or TRBV12-4 to TRBJ2-1; D is unclear. V lost 1 base and J 15 bases, leaving 13 bases between the germline ends. This CDR3 comprises 12 residues. Here the CDR3 reads CASSLVGSSLFF. The CDR3 DNA is TGTGCCAGCAGTTTAGTGGGGTCCTCCCTGTTCTTC.

The chain is built from TRBV30 and TRBJ2-7; 8 nucleotides line up with TRBD1. The V segment lost 3 bases and the J segment 6 bases; nucleotides outside the gene matches: 10. Germline loops: CDR1 GTSNPN, CDR2 SVGIG (reference sequence). This CDR3 has 14 amino acids. This chain's CDR3 is CAWSEGGRGLEQYF. The DNA for the CDR3 is TGTGCCTGGAGCGAAGGTGGCAGGGGGCTCGAGCAGTACTTC.

The CDR3 region is CASRASRTAPSEQYF. CDR3 nucleotide sequence: TGTGCCAGTAGGGCCTCTCGGACCGCTCCTTCCGAGCAGTACTTC. The chain recombines TRBV19 with TRBJ2-7; D uncertain. The CDR3 covers 15 residues. The germline gives CDR1 LNHDA, CDR2 SQIVND (reference sequence). Trimming took 6 bases from V and 6 from J, leaving 21 bases between them. The variable domain in full, with the rest retrieved from reference TRBV19 and TRBJ2-7, is DGGITQSPKYLFRKEGQNVTLSCEQNLNHDAMYWYRQDPGQGLRLIYYSQIVNDFQKGDIAEGYSVSREKKESFPLTVTSAQKNPTAFYLCASRASRTAPSEQYFGPGTRLTVT.